Below, 10 T cell receptor beta chains from the same sample are listed, as sequenced in a study of lymphopenia after photon versus proton radiotherapy. Sequencing used immunoSEQ multiplex PCR; TCRdb keeps in-frame clones, though not all of them. The table records about 70,000 clones, about nine tenths of them present only once. Sequences were derived from peripheral blood, sampled from a patient treated with proton-based radiotherapy. The receptor source for this set is an elderly man with esophageal cancer.

This CDR3 reads CASSLGTHYEQYF. In DNA form, the CDR3 reads TGTGCCAGCAGCCTCGGGACACATTACGAGCAGTACTTC. The rearrangement links TRBV5-6 to TRBJ2-7, with D possibly being TRBD1 (6 bases). V shed 4 bases and J shed 4 bases, with 12 bases lying between them. This CDR3 spans 13 amino acids. The germline CDR1 and CDR2 sequences are SGHDT and YYEEEE.

The count of this clone is one. The V and J genes are TRBV18 and TRBJ2-7; D unclear. This CDR3 has 13 amino acids. In germline, CDR1 is KGHSH, CDR2 LQKENI. The V gene lost 0 bases and the J gene lost 5 bases, with 8 bases spanning the gap. CDR3 DNA: TGTGCCAGCTCACCACCCAGTTTCGACGAGCAGTACTTC. Translated, it gives CASSPPSFDEQYF.

This clone showed up just once. Sequence at one end of the junction differs from germline and may be a read error. V and J are TRBV19 and TRBJ2-2; D not resolved. There are 14 residues in the CDR3. The germline V gene encodes CDR1 LNHDA and CDR2 SQIVND (reference sequence). The CDR3 sequence is CASRYTPKTGELFF. The CDR3 region has the DNA TGTGCCAGTAGATATACCCCGAAGACCGGGGAGCTGTTTTTT.

The chain has TRBV6-4 and TRBJ1-4; tentative D call: TRBD1 (5 bases). V shed 5 bases and J shed 2 bases, with 12 bases lying between them. Looked up from germline, CDR1 is MRHNA and CDR2 is SNTAGT. CDR3 size: 15 residues. The CDR3 is CASSPSWGTNEKLFF. The CDR3 nucleotides read TGTGCCAGCAGTCCCTCCTGGGGGACTAATGAAAAACTGTTTTTT.

This chain connects TRBV7-6 to TRBJ2-7; TRBD1 agrees at 8 bases. The CDR3 sequence is 15 residues long. Germline CDR1 is SGHVS and CDR2 is FNYEAQ. V was clipped by 5 bases and J by 4 bases; unmatched bases: 10. CDR3 in DNA: TGTGCCAGCAGCAACAGACAGGGGAAGCCGTACGAGCAGTACTTC. It codes for CASSNRQGKPYEQYF.

The genes are TRBV6-6 and TRBJ1-3; D remains ambiguous. The V gene's germline CDR1 is MNHNY and CDR2 SVGAGI (reference sequence). V lost 6 bases, J lost 3 bases, and 15 bases lay in between. The CDR3 has 15 residues. The CDR3 here is CASRPVGSGGNTIYF. CDR3 bases: TGTGCCAGCAGACCTGTCGGTAGTGGTGGAAACACCATATATTTT.

V and J are TRBV19 and TRBJ1-1, with 10 nucleotides matching TRBD1. With V trimmed by 5 bases and J by 5 bases, 14 bases remained unmatched. This CDR3 has 17 residues. Germline V CDR1 and CDR2: LNHDA, SQIVND (reference sequence). The CDR3 nucleotides read TGTGCCAGTAGTCAACCCCTAAGGGCGGACAGGGGGACTGAAGCTTTCTTT. As protein: CASSQPLRADRGTEAFF.

The genes are TRBV25-1 and TRBJ2-7; perhaps D is TRBD1 or TRBD2 (5 bases each). The CDR3 loop spans 14 amino acids. The germline gives CDR1 MGHDK, CDR2 SYGVNS. The germline V and J ends were trimmed by 4 bases and 0 bases, with 10 bases remaining between them. CDR3 bases: TGTGCCAGCAGTGGGGGACCTGGCTCCTACGAGCAGTACTTC. Translated: CASSGGPGSYEQYF.

In DNA form, the CDR3 reads TGTGCCAGCCAAGGAAGTCGGGTCACTGAAGCTTTCTTT. This sequence encodes CASQGSRVTEAFF. V and J are TRBV6-5 and TRBJ1-1; no clear D. The CDR3 length is 13 residues. Looked up from germline, CDR1 is MNHEY and CDR2 is SVGAGI. V was trimmed by 8 bases and J by 4 bases, leaving 14 bases between them.

The rearrangement links TRBV5-1 to TRBJ2-6; D ambiguous. The V end lost 0 bases, the J end lost 2 bases, and 9 bases lay between the germline ends. The CDR3 contains 16 residues. Germline CDR1 SGHRS, CDR2 YFSETQ. CDR3 sequence reads: CASSLVFRPGANVLTF. CDR3 sequence (DNA): TGCGCCAGCAGCTTGGTTTTCCGCCCTGGGGCCAACGTCCTGACTTTC.